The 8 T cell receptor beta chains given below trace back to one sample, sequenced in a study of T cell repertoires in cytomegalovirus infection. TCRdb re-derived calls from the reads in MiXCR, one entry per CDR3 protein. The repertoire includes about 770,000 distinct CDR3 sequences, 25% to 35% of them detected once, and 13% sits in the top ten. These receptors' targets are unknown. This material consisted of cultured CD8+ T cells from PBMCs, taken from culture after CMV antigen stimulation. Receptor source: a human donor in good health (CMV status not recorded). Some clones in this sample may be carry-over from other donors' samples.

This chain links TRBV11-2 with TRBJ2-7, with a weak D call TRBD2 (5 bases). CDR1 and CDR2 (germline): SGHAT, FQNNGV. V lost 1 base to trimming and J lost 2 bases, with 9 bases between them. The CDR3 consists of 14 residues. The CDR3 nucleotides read TGTGCCAGCAGCTTAGTCGGGGAAGCCTACGAGCAGTACTTC. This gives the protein CASSLVGEAYEQYF.

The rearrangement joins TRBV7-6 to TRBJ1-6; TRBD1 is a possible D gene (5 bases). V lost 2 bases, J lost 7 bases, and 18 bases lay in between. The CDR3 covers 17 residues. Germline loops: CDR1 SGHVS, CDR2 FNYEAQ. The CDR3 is CASSLTAHNKGNSPLHF. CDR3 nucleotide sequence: TGTGCCAGCAGCTTAACCGCCCACAATAAGGGGAATTCACCCCTCCACTTT.

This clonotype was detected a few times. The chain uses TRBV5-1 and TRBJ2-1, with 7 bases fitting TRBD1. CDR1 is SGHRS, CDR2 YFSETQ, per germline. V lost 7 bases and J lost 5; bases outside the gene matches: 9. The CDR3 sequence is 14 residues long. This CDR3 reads CASGSPGQDNEQFF. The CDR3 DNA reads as TGCGCCAGCGGCTCCCCTGGACAGGACAATGAGCAGTTCTTC.

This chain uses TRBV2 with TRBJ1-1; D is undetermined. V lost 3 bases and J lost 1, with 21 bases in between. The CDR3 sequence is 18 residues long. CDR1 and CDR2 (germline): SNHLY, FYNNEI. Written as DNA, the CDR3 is TGTGCCAGCAGTGATAGTAGGGATCGGCCCGTTTGGAACACTGAAGCTTTCTTT. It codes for CASSDSRDRPVWNTEAFF.

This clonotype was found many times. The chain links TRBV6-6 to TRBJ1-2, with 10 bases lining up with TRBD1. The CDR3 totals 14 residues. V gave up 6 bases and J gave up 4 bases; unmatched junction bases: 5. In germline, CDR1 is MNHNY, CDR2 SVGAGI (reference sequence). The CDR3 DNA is TGTGCCAGCAGGGGGACAGGGGCTAGCTATGGCTACACCTTC. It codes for CASRGTGASYGYTF.

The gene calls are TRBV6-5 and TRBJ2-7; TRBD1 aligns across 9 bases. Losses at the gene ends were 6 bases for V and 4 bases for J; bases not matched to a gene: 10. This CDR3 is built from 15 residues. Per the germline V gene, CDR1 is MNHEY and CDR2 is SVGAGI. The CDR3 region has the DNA TGTGCCAGCAGAACCTGGACAGGGGAGGGGTACGAGCAGTACTTC. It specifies CASRTWTGEGYEQYF.

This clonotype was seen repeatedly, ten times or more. CDR3 sequence (DNA): TGTGCCAGCAGTTCCACAGGGAGGACTGAAGCTTTCTTT. Its protein is CASSSTGRTEAFF. The chain combines TRBV27 with TRBJ1-1, with a possible D match to TRBD1 (6 bases). Germline-derived CDR1 and CDR2 are MNHEY and SMNVEV (reference sequence). The CDR3 sequence is 13 residues long. V lost 4 bases and J lost 5, with 11 bases in between.

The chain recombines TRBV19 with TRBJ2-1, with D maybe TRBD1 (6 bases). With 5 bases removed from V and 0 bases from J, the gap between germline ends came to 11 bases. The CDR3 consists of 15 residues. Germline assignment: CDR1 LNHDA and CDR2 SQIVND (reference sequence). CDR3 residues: CASSSDRLSYNEQFF. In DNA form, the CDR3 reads TGTGCCAGTAGTTCGGACAGACTCTCCTACAATGAGCAGTTCTTC. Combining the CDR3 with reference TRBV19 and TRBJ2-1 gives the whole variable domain DGGITQSPKYLFRKEGQNVTLSCEQNLNHDAMYWYRQDPGQGLRLIYYSQIVNDFQKGDIAEGYSVSREKKESFPLTVTSAQKNPTAFYLCASSSDRLSYNEQFFGPGTRLTVL.